This T cell receptor (beta chain) is from a study of T-cell memory formation after mild COVID-19. The wider study: TCR clustering was largely donor specific. Broader study findings: The pre-infection memory compartment contained some responding clones, suggesting cross-reactive memory joined.

This clonotype showed up just a few times. Its antigen is unknown. Via MiXCR, TCRdb re-called the 5' RACE reads, giving one row per CDR3 protein. The data hold 250,000 to 300,000 distinct CDR3 sequences, with roughly 17% observed a single time. Input material: PBMCs or a T cell subset sorted from them (not recorded which). The source is a man aged 18 to 30 who had mild COVID-19 (a few samples of this study predate the infection). Cell type and time point are not known.

CDR3 bases: TGTGCCAGCAGGGGCAATGGTGGAAAACTGTTTTTT. Translating it yields CASRGNGGKLFF. J is TRBJ1-4 and V is TRBV28; the D is unclear. Between the trimmed V and J ends, which lost 6 bases and 10 bases, there was a span of 12 bases. The CDR3 runs 12 residues. Germline V gives CDR1 MDHEN, CDR2 SYDVKM. Supplemented by reference TRBV28 and TRBJ1-4, the full variable domain reads DVKVTQSSRYLVKRTGEKVFLECVQDMDHENMFWYRQDPGLGLRLIYFSYDVKMKEKGDIPEGYSVSREKKERFSLILESASTNQTSMYLCASRGNGGKLFFGSGTQLSVL.